The entry below describes one T cell receptor (beta chain). How the authors handled the data: Nucleated cell counts were estimated from reference gene primer amplification. Assay: immunoSEQ multiplex PCR; the TCRdb copy retains only in-frame clones and omits some. V and J calls and clone size come straight from that table; D and trimming were deduced from the DNA. The sample shows about 180,000 clones, about 80% of them seen only once. This sample was included in a study of blood T cell repertoires in COVID-19. Looking at the study overall: The United States, Italy and Spain provided the acute and convalescent COVID-19 samples. The cDNA or gDNA used as material had been derived from T cells, B-cell-depleted T cells, or PBMCs.

The V gene end was trimmed by 3 bases and the J gene end by 5 bases; junction bases not matched to a gene: 10. Germline lookup yields CDR1 MDHEN and CDR2 SYDVKM. The CDR3 extends over 16 amino acids. This chain joins TRBV28 and TRBJ2-4; 7 bases map to TRBD1. This receptor was identified in a human donor in a cohort sampled during active COVID-19. The sequenced sample was peripheral blood. The CDR3 spells CASSFYLQGSENIQYF. In DNA form, the CDR3 reads TGTGCCAGCAGTTTCTACTTACAGGGGTCGGAAAACATTCAGTACTTC.